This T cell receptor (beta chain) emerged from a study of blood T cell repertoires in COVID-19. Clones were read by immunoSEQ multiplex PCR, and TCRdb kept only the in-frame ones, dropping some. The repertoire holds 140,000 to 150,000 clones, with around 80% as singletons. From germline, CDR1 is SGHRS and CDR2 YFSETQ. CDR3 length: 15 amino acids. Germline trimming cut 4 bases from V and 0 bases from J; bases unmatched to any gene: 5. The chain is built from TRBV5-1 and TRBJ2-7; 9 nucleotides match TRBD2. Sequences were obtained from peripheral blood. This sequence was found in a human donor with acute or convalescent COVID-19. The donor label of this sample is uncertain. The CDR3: CASSPLAGSSYEQYF. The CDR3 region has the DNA TGCGCCAGCAGCCCCCTAGCGGGGAGCTCCTACGAGCAGTACTTC.